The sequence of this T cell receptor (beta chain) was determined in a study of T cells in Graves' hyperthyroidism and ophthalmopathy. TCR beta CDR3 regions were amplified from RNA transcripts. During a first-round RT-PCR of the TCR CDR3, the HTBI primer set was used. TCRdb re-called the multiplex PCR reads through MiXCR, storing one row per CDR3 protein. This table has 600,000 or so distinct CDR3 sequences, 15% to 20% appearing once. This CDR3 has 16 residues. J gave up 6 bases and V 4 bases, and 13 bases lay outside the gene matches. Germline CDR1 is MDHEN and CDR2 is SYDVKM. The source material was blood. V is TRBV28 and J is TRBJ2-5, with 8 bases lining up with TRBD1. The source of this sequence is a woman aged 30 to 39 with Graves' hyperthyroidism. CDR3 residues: CASSSQGALGLKTQYF. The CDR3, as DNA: TGTGCCAGCAGTTCCCAGGGGGCGCTAGGTCTAAAGACCCAGTACTTC.